These 10 T cell receptor beta chains were sequenced from one sample in a study of cytomegalovirus exposure and HLA in healthy donors. The primer mix had 60 Vbeta and 13 Jbeta primers. Profiling relied on immunoSEQ multiplex PCR, and the TCRdb table lists in-frame clones only, not all of them. Among some 130,000 clones listed, less than 85% were seen once. Sequencing was performed on PBMCs. The receptor source for this set is a man between 35 and 55 years old in good health and CMV-seronegative.

This clone appeared a single time. J is TRBJ2-7 and V is TRBV29-1, with 9 bases identical to TRBD1. Germline V lookup: CDR1 SQVTM, CDR2 ANQGSEA. V lost 3 bases, J lost 5 bases, and 5 bases stayed unmatched. The CDR3 loop spans 13 amino acids. The CDR3 coding sequence is TGCAGCGTTGAGGGGGACAGGGAGCACGAGCAGTACTTC. Translated: CSVEGDREHEQYF.

This clone was seen only once. The chain uses TRBV9 and TRBJ2-7; D possibly corresponds to TRBD2 (7 bases). V dropped 4 bases and J dropped 7 bases, with 15 bases sitting between them. Looked up from germline, CDR1 is SGDLS and CDR2 is YYNGEE. The length of the CDR3 is 13 residues. CDR3 amino acids: CASSPRGRGEQYF. DNA of the CDR3: TGTGCCAGCAGCCCGAGGGGGAGGGGTGAGCAGTACTTC. The full variable domain, its missing parts supplied by reference TRBV9 and TRBJ2-7, is DSGVTQTPKHLITATGQRVTLRCSPRSGDLSVYWYQQSLDQGLQFLIQYYNGEERAKGNILERFSAQQFPDLHSELNLSSLELGDSALYFCASSPRGRGEQYFGPGTRLTVT.

This chain links TRBV6-5 with TRBJ2-7; 8 bases agree with TRBD1. CDR1 MNHEY and CDR2 SVGAGI come from the germline V gene. V trimming: 0 bases; J trimming: 2 bases; junction bases outside the gene matches: 6. There are 16 residues in the CDR3. The chain's CDR3 is CASSYSMQGATYEQYF. CDR3 nucleotide sequence: TGTGCCAGCAGTTACTCGATGCAGGGGGCAACCTACGAGCAGTACTTC.

Of note for this clone: One end of the junction varies from germline; a read error may be responsible. This chain uses TRBV6-4 with TRBJ2-1; maybe TRBD1 (6 bases). The CDR3 totals 13 residues. The germline V gene encodes CDR1 MRHNA and CDR2 SNTAGT. This CDR3 is CASSDYQGNEQFF. DNA of the CDR3: TGTGCCAGCAGCGACTACCAGGGGAATGAGCAGTTCTTC.

V usage is TRBV5-1 and J usage is TRBJ2-5; D is possibly TRBD1 (5 bases). The ends were cut back, 1 base at V and 1 base at J, with 11 bases in the middle. The germline gives CDR1 SGHRS, CDR2 YFSETQ. CDR3 length equals 15 residues. CDR3 nucleotides: TGCGCCAGCAGCTTGAGGGGAACGGGCCAAGAGACCCAGTACTTC. Its protein product is CASSLRGTGQETQYF. Based on the CDR3 plus reference TRBV5-1 and TRBJ2-5, the full variable domain is KAGVTQTPRYLIKTRGQQVTLSCSPISGHRSVSWYQQTPGQGLQFLFEYFSETQRNKGNFPGRFSGRQFSNSRSEMNVSTLELGDSALYLCASSLRGTGQETQYFGPGTRLLVL.

The V and J genes are TRBV13 and TRBJ2-3; a weak D match, TRBD1 (6 bases). The CDR3 contains 17 residues. The V end was cut by 5 bases, the J end by 4 bases, with 22 bases between. Germline values: CDR1 PRHDT, CDR2 FYEKMQ (reference sequence). The CDR3 DNA is TGTGCCAGCAGCCCGAGGGACCATCAGGGGTACGCAGATACGCAGTATTTT. Translating it yields CASSPRDHQGYADTQYF.

The genes are TRBV6-5 and TRBJ1-6; tentative D call: TRBD1 (6 bases). With 2 bases removed from V and 11 bases from J, the gap between germline ends came to 16 bases. This CDR3 has 15 residues. Looked up from germline, CDR1 is MNHEY and CDR2 is SVGAGI. The CDR3 nucleotides are TGTGCCAGCAGTTACAGGGACACCAAAAGAGCACCCCTCCACTTT. This sequence encodes CASSYRDTKRAPLHF.

This chain joins TRBV13 and TRBJ2-3; the match to TRBD2 covers 9 bases. Germline V lookup: CDR1 PRHDT, CDR2 FYEKMQ (reference sequence). This CDR3 region has 16 residues. Unmatched junction bases numbered 4, after V lost 1 base and J lost 2 bases. CDR3 sequence reads: CASSLARLAVTDTQYF. CDR3 bases: TGTGCCAGCAGCTTAGCCAGACTAGCGGTCACAGATACGCAGTATTTT.

V gene TRBV5-1 combines with J gene TRBJ1-1, with TRBD1 as a possible D gene (6 bases). The CDR3 length is 16 residues. The germline gives CDR1 SGHRS, CDR2 YFSETQ. With 0 bases removed from V and 1 base from J, the gap between germline ends came to 13 bases. CDR3 region: CASSLVPGTSNTEAFF. CDR3 nucleotides: TGCGCCAGCAGCTTGGTTCCCGGGACATCGAACACTGAAGCTTTCTTT.

The chain has TRBV4-3 and TRBJ2-7, with D possibly being TRBD2 (5 bases). CDR3 length equals 15 residues. The ends were cut back, 0 bases at V and 1 base at J, with 10 bases in the middle. In germline, CDR1 is LGHNA, CDR2 YSLEER. The CDR3 loop is CASSQDTADSYEQYF. DNA of the CDR3: TGCGCCAGCAGCCAAGATACAGCGGATTCCTACGAGCAGTACTTC.